This T cell receptor beta chain came from a study of vaccination and CD4 T cells after COVID-19. Study summary: Recovered patients in the cohort numbered six men and four women, two of them Hispanic. Overlapping spike pools from SARS-CoV-2 and HCoV-NL63, HCoV-OC43 and HCoV-229E served as culture stimuli.

Sample treatment: approximately 9-day PBMC culture with coronavirus spike peptide pools or control peptides (ViraFEST assay). CD4+ T lymphocytes from the unexposed donor were collected before the COVID-19 pandemic (2011-2018). If enough cells were available, CD4+ T cells from unexposed donors were probed with SARS-CoV-2 S/N and four cold-coronavirus spikes. Of note for this clonotype: Its antigen is not identified.

With the Oncomine TCR Beta short-read assay, DNA from cultured CD4+ T cells was sequenced. TCRdb called the PCR reads again in MiXCR, with one record for every CDR3 protein. The sample shows 8,000 or so distinct CDR3 sequences, roughly 43% of them seen only once. This sequence was found in a human donor in good health. Material: CD4+ T cells from blood, cultured in vitro.

The CDR3 loop reads CAWSGSLQETQYF. CDR3 nucleotides: TGTGCCTGGAGTGGATCGCTCCAAGAGACCCAGTACTTC. The chain joins TRBV30 to TRBJ2-5; D gene uncertain. V lost 1 base and J 1 base, leaving 7 bases between the germline ends. Germline V CDR1 and CDR2: GTSNPN, SVGIG (reference sequence). CDR3 length: 13 residues.